The next 28 T cell receptor beta chains were all read from a single sample in a study of T cell responses to AZD1222 COVID-19 vaccine. This table comes from immunoSEQ multiplex PCR, and its TCRdb copy is limited to in-frame clones, with some not included. The data hold about 180,000 clones, with around 94% observed a single time. The material was peripheral blood, obtained 28 days after the second AZD1222 dose. These receptor sequences come from an adult who received the AZD1222 COVID-19 vaccine.

This chain connects TRBV28 to TRBJ1-3; possibly TRBD1 for D (5 bases). CDR1 and CDR2 from the germline V gene are MDHEN and SYDVKM. The CDR3 totals 18 residues. Deletions cut 5 bases from V and 0 bases from J, with 20 bases between. The CDR3 DNA is TGTGCCAGCAGTCCACGGACTTGGGGACCCTCCTCTGGAAACACCATATATTTT. This translates into CASSPRTWGPSSGNTIYF.

The chain is built from TRBV7-8 and TRBJ1-1; 7 bases are a match to TRBD1. Germline V gene data show CDR1 as SGHVS and CDR2 as FQNEAQ. V lost 6 bases and J lost 0; bases outside the gene matches: 1. The length of the CDR3 is 13 residues. The CDR3 nucleotides read TGTGCCAGCAGTACAGGGGTGAACACTGAAGCTTTCTTT. It specifies CASSTGVNTEAFF.

The chain uses TRBV5-1 and TRBJ2-7, with D possibly being TRBD2 (5 bases). The germline V gene has CDR1 SGHRS and CDR2 YFSETQ. The germline V and J ends were trimmed by 4 bases and 5 bases, with 19 bases remaining between them. The CDR3 loop spans 15 amino acids. The CDR3 sequence is CASSPEGPSLDEQYF. As DNA, the CDR3 is TGCGCCAGCAGCCCTGAGGGTCCATCCCTGGACGAGCAGTACTTC.

The chain links TRBV7-2 to TRBJ1-2; no definite D call. In germline, CDR1 is SGHTA, CDR2 FQGNSA. This CDR3 contains 14 residues. Trimming stripped 3 bases from V and 2 bases from J, with 10 bases between. The CDR3: CASSFTAANYGYTF. In nucleotides, the CDR3 is TGTGCCAGCAGCTTCACAGCTGCCAACTATGGCTACACCTTC.

This chain joins TRBV7-8 and TRBJ2-3; D is perhaps TRBD1 (7 bases). The CDR3 extends over 17 amino acids. The germline gives CDR1 SGHVS, CDR2 FQNEAQ. Between the trimmed V and J ends, which lost 3 bases and 7 bases, there was a span of 23 bases. CDR3 amino acids: CASSFPRGAREVYTQYF. The CDR3 nucleotides read TGTGCCAGCAGCTTTCCCAGGGGGGCTCGCGAAGTCTATACGCAGTATTTT.

This chain uses TRBV29-1 with TRBJ1-1; D remains ambiguous. From germline, CDR1 is SQVTM and CDR2 ANQGSEA. The CDR3 sequence is 13 residues long. Trimming shortened V by 4 bases and J by 5 bases, and 14 bases separated the two germline ends. The DNA for the CDR3 is TGCAGCGTTGTTAAGAGGGAAGGGACTGAAGCTTTCTTT. Amino acids: CSVVKREGTEAFF.

The V call is TRBV28, the J call TRBJ2-1; 7 bases match TRBD2. After removal of 4 bases from V and 4 bases from J, the junction contained 10 bases not matched to a gene. The CDR3 has 16 residues. From germline, CDR1 is MDHEN and CDR2 SYDVKM. This CDR3 is CASSSPGPGGYNEQFF. DNA of the CDR3: TGTGCCAGCAGTTCCCCTGGCCCGGGAGGATACAATGAGCAGTTCTTC.

The chain has TRBV5-6 and TRBJ2-6; D possibly corresponds to TRBD2 (5 bases). The V end was cut by 2 bases, the J end by 2 bases, with 5 bases between. The CDR3 totals 14 residues. CDR1 and CDR2 (germline): SGHDT, YYEEEE. CDR3 DNA: TGTGCCAGCAGCTTCGGGGCTGGGGCCAACGTCCTGACTTTC. Residues: CASSFGAGANVLTF.

The V gene is TRBV5-8, the J gene TRBJ1-3; TRBD1 might be the D (5 bases). CDR1 is SGHTS and CDR2 is YDEGEE in the germline V gene. The length of the CDR3 is 15 residues. Trimming pared 4 bases from V and 2 bases from J, leaving 13 bases between. The CDR3 region has the DNA TGTGCCAGCAGCCGATCCGGGACCGCTGGAAACACCATATATTTT. Its translation: CASSRSGTAGNTIYF. The whole variable domain, filled in from reference TRBV5-8 and TRBJ1-3, reads EAGVTQSPTHLIKTRGQQATLRCSPISGHTSVYWYQQALGLGLQFLLWYDEGEERNRGNFPPRFSGRQFPNYSSELNVNALELEDSALYLCASSRSGTAGNTIYFGEGSWLTVV.

The rearrangement joins TRBV6-2 or TRBV6-3 to TRBJ1-2; the match to TRBD1 covers 7 bases. Germline CDR1 reads MNHEY; CDR2 reads SVGEGT. This CDR3 is 14 amino acids long. Trimming at V came to 2 bases and at J to 5 bases, leaving 5 bases not matched to a gene. The CDR3 is CASSYRDSLYGYTF. In nucleotides, the CDR3 is TGTGCCAGCAGTTACCGGGACAGCCTTTATGGCTACACCTTC.

The chain has TRBV28 and TRBJ2-7; 9 nucleotides align to TRBD1. Germline assignment: CDR1 MDHEN and CDR2 SYDVKM. J gave up 5 bases and V 6 bases, and 11 bases lay outside the gene matches. The CDR3 spans 15 residues. The chain's CDR3 is CASRGGGQGSDEQYF. CDR3 nucleotide sequence: TGTGCCAGCAGGGGCGGGGGACAGGGTTCCGACGAGCAGTACTTC.

In DNA, the CDR3 is TGTGCCAGCAGCTTGGCCTCTTACCCCGGATGGGGGCAAGAGACCCAGTACTTC. It encodes CASSLASYPGWGQETQYF. The chain recombines TRBV5-6 with TRBJ2-5; D assignment may be TRBD1 or TRBD2 (5 bases each). From germline, CDR1 is SGHDT and CDR2 YYEEEE. CDR3 length: 18 residues. Trimming cost V 0 bases and J 2 bases, with 20 bases left between them.

The V gene is TRBV29-1, the J gene TRBJ1-5, with 7 bases aligning to TRBD1. The CDR3 totals 16 residues. V trimming: 6 bases; J trimming: 6 bases; junction bases outside the gene matches: 17. Germline V gives CDR1 SQVTM, CDR2 ANQGSEA. The CDR3 DNA follows: TGCAGCGTAATTACAGGGGACTCGGGGTTCCGTCAGCCCCAGCATTTT. This codes for CSVITGDSGFRQPQHF. The whole variable domain, filled in from reference TRBV29-1 and TRBJ1-5, reads SAVISQKPSRDICQRGTSLTIQCQVDSQVTMMFWYRQQPGQSLTLIATANQGSEATYESGFVIDKFPISRPNLTFSTLTVSNMSPEDSSIYLCSVITGDSGFRQPQHFGDGTRLSIL.

The chain couples TRBV6-2 or TRBV6-3 to TRBJ1-1; D remains unclear. Trimming stripped 5 bases from V and 4 bases from J, with 8 bases between. The CDR3 consists of 12 residues. Germline CDR1 MNHEY, CDR2 SVGEGT. As DNA, the CDR3 is TGTGCCAGCAGTCTGTTACGCACTGAAGCTTTCTTT. This codes for CASSLLRTEAFF.

This rearrangement joins TRBV4-1 to TRBJ2-1; TRBD2 aligns across 9 bases. The trim removed 3 bases at V and 5 bases at J, leaving 8 bases unmatched. Germline lookup yields CDR1 MGHRA and CDR2 YSYEKL. This CDR3 region has 16 residues. Here the CDR3 reads CASSHPGLAGNNEQFF. The CDR3, as DNA: TGCGCCAGCAGCCACCCGGGGCTAGCGGGAAACAATGAGCAGTTCTTC.

The rearrangement joins TRBV6-5 to TRBJ1-1, with a possible D match to TRBD1 (5 bases). The V gene lost 10 bases and the J gene lost 3 bases, with 21 bases spanning the gap. Germline V gives CDR1 MNHEY, CDR2 SVGAGI. There are 15 residues in the CDR3. This chain's CDR3 is CATRHGSGRDTEAFF. CDR3 in DNA: TGTGCCACCCGACACGGCTCAGGGCGGGACACTGAAGCTTTCTTT.

V usage is TRBV10-1 and J usage is TRBJ2-3, with 11 positions matching TRBD2. CDR3 length: 15 residues. CDR1 is WNHNN, CDR2 SYGVQD, per germline (reference sequence). Trimming at V came to 6 bases and at J to 4 bases, leaving 6 bases not matched to a gene. CDR3 sequence reads: CASSKLAGEPDTQYF. The DNA of the CDR3 is TGCGCCAGCAGCAAACTAGCGGGAGAACCAGATACGCAGTATTTT.

The chain has TRBV4-3 and TRBJ1-6; weak D call: TRBD1 (6 bases). Germline CDR1 LGHNA, CDR2 YSLEER. The V gene lost 4 bases and the J gene lost 9 bases, with 16 bases spanning the gap. CDR3 size: 15 residues. The CDR3 reads CASSPRTETVSPLHF. The DNA for the CDR3 is TGCGCCAGCAGCCCACGGACAGAGACGGTTTCACCCCTCCACTTT.

The gene calls are TRBV6-6 and TRBJ1-6; D unresolved. The CDR3 runs to 12 residues. The V gene lost 2 bases and the J gene lost 9 bases, with 5 bases spanning the gap. Germline V CDR1 and CDR2: MNHNY, SVGAGI (reference sequence). CDR3 sequence reads: CASSYDFSPLHF. The DNA for the CDR3 is TGTGCCAGCAGTTACGATTTTTCACCCCTCCACTTT.

The CDR3 spells CASRSRGNTGELFF. In DNA form, the CDR3 reads TGTGCCAGTAGATCGCGGGGAAACACCGGGGAGCTGTTTTTT. The chain has TRBV19 and TRBJ2-2; a weak D match, TRBD2 (6 bases). Per the germline V gene, CDR1 is LNHDA and CDR2 is SQIVND (reference sequence). This CDR3 region has 14 residues. Trimming cost V 6 bases and J 2 bases, with 10 bases left between them.

The chain carries TRBV7-2 and TRBJ2-7, with TRBD2 identical over 7 bases. CDR1 is SGHTA and CDR2 is FQGNSA in the germline V gene. This CDR3 contains 16 residues. V lost 3 bases and J lost 1; bases outside the gene matches: 9. CDR3 bases: TGTGCCAGCAGCTTCCGGCCGGGGGGACGTTCCTACGAGCAGTACTTC. It codes for CASSFRPGGRSYEQYF.

This clone appeared a single time. This chain connects TRBV5-6 to TRBJ1-4; TRBD1 agrees at 8 bases. The germline gives CDR1 SGHDT, CDR2 YYEEEE. This CDR3 has 15 amino acids. The trim removed 4 bases at V and 5 bases at J, leaving 7 bases unmatched. The CDR3 DNA is TGTGCCAGCAGCGACGGACAGGGCCCGAATGAAAAACTGTTTTTT. This gives the protein CASSDGQGPNEKLFF.

This sequence joins TRBV5-1 and TRBJ2-3; perhaps TRBD1 as D (6 bases). V gave up 4 bases and J gave up 4 bases, with 13 bases separating them. The CDR3 spans 14 residues. CDR1 SGHRS and CDR2 YFSETQ come from the germline V gene. The DNA for the CDR3 is TGCGCCAGCAGCGCTAAACAGGGCGCAGATACGCAGTATTTT. Translation gives CASSAKQGADTQYF.

This rearrangement joins TRBV9 to TRBJ2-1, with 13 bases that match TRBD2. Per the germline V gene, CDR1 is SGDLS and CDR2 is YYNGEE. The CDR3 runs to 15 residues. The trim removed 0 bases at V and 7 bases at J, leaving 1 base unmatched. CDR3 amino acids: CASSVELAGGNEQFF. The CDR3 DNA reads TGTGCCAGCAGCGTAGAACTAGCGGGAGGGAATGAGCAGTTCTTC.

J is TRBJ2-3 and V is TRBV14; the D gene is possibly TRBD2 (6 bases). The CDR3 runs to 14 residues. Germline values: CDR1 SGHDN, CDR2 FVKESK. V lost 0 bases, J lost 6 bases, and 10 bases lay in between. The CDR3 DNA sequence: TGTGCCAGCAGCCAAGACGGGGGTGGGGATACGCAGTATTTT. Translation gives CASSQDGGGDTQYF.

This chain connects TRBV6-6 to TRBJ2-3; 9 positions match TRBD1. The CDR3 loop spans 16 amino acids. Losses at the gene ends were 2 bases for V and 3 bases for J; bases not matched to a gene: 6. In germline, CDR1 is MNHNY, CDR2 SVGAGI (reference sequence). CDR3 region: CASSYGQGKWTDTQYF. The CDR3, as DNA: TGTGCCAGCAGTTACGGACAGGGGAAGTGGACAGATACGCAGTATTTT.

J is TRBJ1-5 and V is TRBV7-8, with D possibly matching TRBD1 (6 bases). CDR3 length equals 17 residues. The germline gives CDR1 SGHVS, CDR2 FQNEAQ. Trimming took 5 bases from V and 0 from J, leaving 17 bases between them. CDR3 coding DNA: TGTGCCAGCAGCCCCTCCGGGACACCTTATAGCAATCAGCCCCAGCATTTT. Translation: CASSPSGTPYSNQPQHF.

This chain joins TRBV6-5 and TRBJ2-7, with D maybe TRBD1 (5 bases). The germline V gene encodes CDR1 MNHEY and CDR2 SVGAGI. The germline V and J ends were trimmed by 6 bases and 5 bases, with 14 bases remaining between them. This CDR3 region has 13 residues. CDR3 nucleotide sequence: TGTGCCAGCAGCCACAGGTCAAGTAACGAGCAGTACTTC. It specifies CASSHRSSNEQYF.